The clone carrying this TCR beta chain was counted a few times. As yet, its antigen is unknown. A sample-barcoded 5' primer and a J-beta primer mix were used in a second PCR of about 7 to 12 cycles. A template-switch adaptor that had 12 random nucleotides put a tag on each cDNA molecule. TCRdb independently ran MiXCR on the 5' RACE reads; one entry per CDR3 protein. The sample yields roughly 1.4 million distinct CDR3 sequences, 45% to 70% seen once. Healthy Russian Caucasian donors spanned ages 6 to 90 years. Germline-derived CDR1 and CDR2 are MGHDK and SYGVNS. The germline V and J ends were trimmed by 0 bases and 2 bases, with 11 bases remaining between them. The CDR3 totals 15 residues. The data belong to a study of blood T cells in healthy people across ages. Findings and limits, study-wide: Across the age range, TCR beta diversity per million T cells fell in a roughly linear way. The study regarded diversity estimates from one million T cells as underestimates.

The genes are TRBV25-1 and TRBJ2-7; no clear D. Sequenced input: blood. This clonotype was obtained from a man aged 18-30 years in good health. CDR3 nucleotide sequence: TGTGCCAGCAGTGAATATGGCGTACAAACCTACGAGCAGTACTTC. Translation gives CASSEYGVQTYEQYF.